This TCR beta chain was profiled in a study of glioma-infiltrating T cells. General observations from the study: Tissue-blood divergence was below expectation in non-neoplastic patients, above in gliomas.

This clonotype was seen a few times. Its antigen is not identified. The iRepertoire nested amplicon-rescue multiplex PCR amplified TCR alpha and beta CDR3s from RNA. MiXCR, run by TCRdb on the multiplex PCR reads, gives a single entry per CDR3 protein. Of approximately 400,000 distinct CDR3 sequences in the sample, 41% were seen once. V lost 1 base and J lost 4; bases outside the gene matches: 9. Germline V lookup: CDR1 SGHVS, CDR2 FNYEAQ. The CDR3 totals 17 residues. The chain joins TRBV7-6 to TRBJ2-7; 11 positions agree with TRBD2. The sequence was obtained from a human donor with low-grade glioma or glioblastoma, undergoing nonglioma brain surgery, or in good health (not recorded which). Sequenced: glioma tissue, nonneoplastic brain tissue, or PBMCs (not recorded which). CDR3 coding DNA: TGTGCCAGCAGCTTAGAGAATGGGGGACTAGCGGTTTACGAGCAGTACTTC. Amino acids: CASSLENGGLAVYEQYF.